This T cell receptor (beta chain) appears in the sequencing data of a study of blood T cell repertoires in COVID-19. Original data processing: Amplification from reference gene primers served as the basis for estimated nucleated cell counts. The method was immunoSEQ multiplex PCR; TCRdb's version includes in-frame clones alone and lacks a portion of them. The V and J calls and clone size are taken from that table; D and trimming were inferred from the DNA. The sample carries approximately 140,000 clones, approximately 88% recorded once. The CDR3 covers 13 residues. The germline V and J ends were trimmed by 7 bases and 1 base, with 10 bases remaining between them. Germline V gene data show CDR1 as SGHTA and CDR2 as FQGTGA.

Sequenced: peripheral blood. The chain links TRBV7-3 to TRBJ1-1; D ambiguous. This clonotype was sampled from a human donor in a cohort sampled during active COVID-19. The CDR3 DNA follows: TGTGCCAGCAAAGCGGGGAGGAACACTGAAGCTTTCTTT. It specifies CASKAGRNTEAFF.